This TCR beta chain was obtained from a study of molecular identifiers for immune sequencing clone quantification. Remarks on this clonotype: Its antigen remains unknown. A much bigger clone sits one base away, suggesting this may be a read error.

TCRdb ran MiXCR on the PCR reads and lists one entry per CDR3 protein. The table includes more than 450,000 distinct CDR3 sequences, about 26% detected once. Sorting was used to obtain naive CD8 T cells (CD8+CD4-CCR7+CD45RA+). Findings and limits, study-wide: Highly expanded clone sizes could be underestimated by identical TCR molecules that share a barcode. Jurkat TCR RNA spiked in from one cell could reportedly be detected among approximately 980,000 naive cells.

The sample was naive CD8+ T cells from blood, with Jurkat cell RNA spiked in. As for subset: FACS-sorted CD8+CD4-CCR7+CD45RA+ naive T cells. This TCR was sampled from a human donor in good health. Some libraries in this study had Jurkat cell RNA spiked in.

The CDR3 region is CASSYRGSEQYF. As DNA, the CDR3 is TGTGCCAGCAGCTATAGGGGGTCCGAGCAGTACTTC. This chain links TRBV9 with TRBJ2-7; a possible D gene is TRBD1 (6 bases). CDR1 is SGDLS, CDR2 YYNGEE, per germline. The V and J ends lost 4 bases and 6 bases respectively, with 11 bases between them. This CDR3 comprises 12 residues.